The 25 T cell receptor beta chains given below trace back to one sample, sequenced in a study of OX40 agonist ivuxolimab in advanced cancers. The receptor library was made with the immunoSEQ multiplex PCR assay. TCRdb stores this immuneACCESS table with in-frame sequences only. Part of the clones is absent; in the studies checked, under half of the shortfall reflects unresolved V genes, and no reason is known for the rest. This sample is represented by about 14,000 clones; more than 70% of them were singletons. The top ten clones comprise around 29% of the sample. Here the sequenced sample was CD4+ or CD8+ T cells sorted from blood, taken in a trial of the OX40 agonist ivuxolimab. The receptors originated from an adult with an advanced solid tumor such as melanoma, head and neck, liver or kidney cancer.

The chain combines TRBV25-1 with TRBJ2-2; D gene unclear. The CDR3 totals 12 residues. Trimming left V 1 base short and J 5 bases short, with 2 bases between. CDR1 is MGHDK, CDR2 SYGVNS, per germline. In DNA form, the CDR3 reads TGTGCCAGCAGTGAATTAACCGGGGAGCTGTTTTTT. Protein sequence: CASSELTGELFF. Looking up the rest from reference TRBV25-1 and TRBJ2-2 gives the full variable domain: EADIYQTPRYLVIGTGKKITLECSQTMGHDKMYWYQQDPGMELHLIHYSYGVNSTEKGDLSSESTVSRIRTEHFPLTLESARPSHTSQYLCASSELTGELFFGEGSRLTVL.

The chain carries TRBV11-1 and TRBJ2-7, with D possibly being TRBD1 (5 bases). Between the trimmed V and J ends, which lost 5 bases and 0 bases, there was a span of 14 bases. CDR1 is SGHAT, CDR2 FQDESV, per germline (reference sequence). The CDR3 extends over 15 amino acids. The CDR3, as DNA: TGTGCCAGCAGCCACCCCTTGACAGCCTCCTACGAGCAGTACTTC. Translated, it gives CASSHPLTASYEQYF. Using reference TRBV11-1 and TRBJ2-7 for the parts outside the CDR3, the full variable domain is EAEVAQSPRYKITEKSQAVAFWCDPISGHATLYWYRQILGQGPELLVQFQDESVVDDSQLPKDRFSAERLKGVDSTLKIQPAELGDSAMYLCASSHPLTASYEQYFGPGTRLTVT.

By sample share, this clone is medium-sized (0.01 to 0.1%). This chain uses TRBV7-3 with TRBJ1-2, with TRBD1 matching 7 bases. Germline-derived CDR1 and CDR2 are SGHTA and FQGTGA. This CDR3 contains 15 residues. Germline trimming cut 5 bases from V and 0 bases from J; bases unmatched to any gene: 6. In DNA form, the CDR3 reads TGTGCCAGCAGCGAACAACAGGGGCCTAACTATGGCTACACCTTC. This encodes CASSEQQGPNYGYTF.

The V call is TRBV27, the J call TRBJ2-1, with 7 positions matching TRBD1. CDR1 and CDR2 (germline): MNHEY, SMNVEV (reference sequence). There are 14 residues in the CDR3. The junction had 7 bases not matched to a gene; V was cut back by 5 bases and J by 6 bases. The CDR3 sequence is CASSQGDGVNEQFF. CDR3 bases: TGTGCCAGCAGTCAGGGGGACGGGGTCAATGAGCAGTTCTTC.

The genes are TRBV5-4 and TRBJ2-2, with 7 bases identical to TRBD1. In germline, CDR1 is SGHNT, CDR2 YYREEE (reference sequence). V gave up 1 base and J gave up 4 bases; unmatched junction bases: 7. The CDR3 sequence is 16 residues long. CDR3 in amino acids: CASSLIKTGTTGELFF. The CDR3 DNA sequence: TGTGCCAGCAGCTTGATTAAGACAGGGACCACCGGGGAGCTGTTTTTT.

The chain uses TRBV11-2 and TRBJ2-2, with 7 bases aligning to TRBD1. Germline V gene lookup returns CDR1 SGHAT and CDR2 FQNNGV. This CDR3 is built from 16 residues. The junction had 9 bases not matched to a gene; V was cut back by 5 bases and J by 3 bases. The CDR3 loop is CASSRLETGYTGELFF. The CDR3 nucleotides read TGTGCCAGCAGCCGACTTGAGACAGGGTACACCGGGGAGCTGTTTTTT.

This rearrangement joins TRBV21-1 to TRBJ2-7; TRBD1, the table's D call, was not compared with the DNA. TRBV21-1 is annotated as a pseudogene. CDR3 size: 14 residues. The CDR3 region has the DNA TGTGCCAGCACACCGTCAGGGGGTCGTAACGAGCAGTACTTC. Translating gives CASTPSGGRNEQYF.

This clone is large within its sample. The gene calls are TRBV6-6 and TRBJ2-5; TRBD1 or TRBD2 may be the D gene (5 bases each). CDR1 is MNHNY, CDR2 SVGAGI, per germline (reference sequence). The CDR3 sequence is 15 residues long. Trimming pared 0 bases from V and 1 base from J, leaving 9 bases between. CDR3 sequence: CASSYSGPSQETQYF. The CDR3, as DNA: TGTGCCAGCAGTTACTCGGGACCCTCCCAAGAGACCCAGTACTTC.

This clone is medium-sized (0.01 to 0.1%) in the sample. The rearrangement links TRBV6-4 to TRBJ2-3, with TRBD2 matching 7 bases. Germline CDR1 reads MRHNA; CDR2 reads SNTAGT. Losses at the gene ends were 3 bases for V and 3 bases for J; bases not matched to a gene: 6. This CDR3 comprises 15 residues. In nucleotides, the CDR3 is TGTGCCAGCAGTGAGTCTAGCGGTGAAACAGATACGCAGTATTTT. Its translation is CASSESSGETDTQYF.

The genes are TRBV7-8 and TRBJ2-5; TRBD2 might be the D (5 bases). CDR3 length: 17 residues. The germline V gene encodes CDR1 SGHVS and CDR2 FQNEAQ. The V gene lost 5 bases and the J gene lost 2 bases, with 21 bases spanning the gap. For the CDR3, the DNA is TGTGCCAGCAGCATAAACCCTATAGGGAGCCTACAAGAGACCCAGTACTTC. Amino acid sequence: CASSINPIGSLQETQYF.

The V gene is TRBV29-1, the J gene TRBJ2-1; perhaps TRBD1 as D (5 bases). V lost 7 bases and J 8 bases, leaving 12 bases between the germline ends. CDR3 length equals 11 residues. Germline lookup yields CDR1 SQVTM and CDR2 ANQGSEA. CDR3: CSGAGQYEQFF. For the CDR3, the DNA is TGCAGCGGGGCAGGGCAGTATGAGCAGTTCTTC.

The rearrangement uses TRBV6-5 and TRBJ2-5; 8 bases agree with TRBD2. The germline V gene encodes CDR1 MNHEY and CDR2 SVGAGI. The V segment lost 5 bases and the J segment 5 bases; nucleotides outside the gene matches: 7. This CDR3 contains 14 residues. The CDR3 spells CASSRLREVETQYF. CDR3 DNA: TGTGCCAGCAGTCGCCTGCGGGAGGTGGAGACCCAGTACTTC.

This sequence joins TRBV28 and TRBJ2-5; the D gene is possibly TRBD1 (6 bases). The CDR3 is 15 amino acids. Germline V lookup: CDR1 MDHEN, CDR2 SYDVKM. V shed 1 base and J shed 9 bases, with 18 bases lying between them. The CDR3 protein is CASSLSRGGLVAQYF. The CDR3 DNA reads TGTGCCAGCAGTTTATCCAGGGGCGGCCTCGTGGCCCAGTACTTC.

This rearrangement joins TRBV27 to TRBJ2-5; TRBD1 aligns across 8 bases. This CDR3 is built from 13 residues. The trim removed 6 bases at V and 4 bases at J, leaving 4 bases unmatched. Germline lookup yields CDR1 MNHEY and CDR2 SMNVEV (reference sequence). CDR3 coding DNA: TGTGCCAGCAGCCAAGACAGGGGAGAGACCCAGTACTTC. This codes for CASSQDRGETQYF.

The chain joins TRBV19 to TRBJ1-2; D unresolved. The germline V gene encodes CDR1 LNHDA and CDR2 SQIVND (reference sequence). The CDR3 is made up of 12 amino acids. The V end lost 3 bases, the J end lost 6 bases, and 8 bases lay between the germline ends. CDR3 coding DNA: TGTGCCAGTAGTATCAATGTGGATGGCTACACCTTC. Its translation is CASSINVDGYTF.

Comment on this clone: The junction shows a germline mismatch at one end, possibly a read error. V and J are TRBV5-4 and TRBJ2-1, with 7 bases that match TRBD1. Germline CDR1 SGHNT, CDR2 YYREEE (reference sequence). This CDR3 region has 15 residues. CDR3 loop: CASSRDRVTYNEQFF. The CDR3 bases are TGCGCCAGCAGCCGCGACAGGGTGACTTACAATGAGCAGTTCTTC.

This clone was counted once. The chain is built from TRBV15 and TRBJ2-5; 10 bases align to TRBD1. The CDR3 covers 14 residues. In germline, CDR1 is LNHNV, CDR2 YYDKDF (reference sequence). J lost 5 bases, V lost 5 bases, and 5 bases had no gene match. The CDR3 reads CATSEWTGGETQYF. The CDR3 region has the DNA TGTGCCACCAGCGAATGGACAGGGGGGGAGACCCAGTACTTC. Filled out from reference TRBV15 and TRBJ2-5, the complete variable domain reads DAMVIQNPRYQVTQFGKPVTLSCSQTLNHNVMYWYQQKSSQAPKLLFHYYDKDFNNEADTPDNFQSRRPNTSFCFLDIRSPGLGDTAMYLCATSEWTGGETQYFGPGTRLLVL.

V usage is TRBV2 and J usage is TRBJ1-3, with unresolved D. The germline V and J ends were trimmed by 8 bases and 6 bases, with 8 bases remaining between them. CDR3 length equals 11 residues. Germline V CDR1 and CDR2: SNHLY, FYNNEI. CDR3 in DNA: TGTGCCAGCTTTTTGGTAAACACCATATATTTT. Protein sequence: CASFLVNTIYF.

The chain has TRBV4-3 and TRBJ2-1; 8 bases are shared with TRBD1. Germline trimming cut 1 base from V and 3 bases from J; bases unmatched to any gene: 8. The CDR3 runs to 17 residues. Germline CDR1 and CDR2: LGHNA and YSLEER. CDR3 nucleotide sequence: TGCGCCAGCAGCCAAGGACCAACAGGGGGTGGCTACAATGAGCAGTTCTTC. Translating gives CASSQGPTGGGYNEQFF.

This clone was recorded a few times. CDR3 sequence reads: CASSVVGTGADGYTF. In DNA form, the CDR3 reads TGTGCCAGCAGCGTAGTGGGGACAGGGGCCGATGGCTACACCTTC. V usage is TRBV9 and J usage is TRBJ1-2; 10 bases map to TRBD1. V gave up 0 bases and J gave up 6 bases; unmatched junction bases: 5. There are 15 residues in the CDR3. Germline-derived CDR1 and CDR2 are SGDLS and YYNGEE.

The chain employs TRBV13 and TRBJ2-1, with D perhaps assigned TRBD1 or TRBD2 (5 bases each). The CDR3 runs 16 residues. Trimming removed 3 bases at V and 7 bases at J, with 19 bases between. Germline V gene lookup returns CDR1 PRHDT and CDR2 FYEKMQ (reference sequence). CDR3 DNA sequence: TGTGCCAGCAGCTTGGGAGTAACTGGGGCAGGAAATGAGCAGTTCTTC. Amino acid sequence: CASSLGVTGAGNEQFF.

The V and J genes are TRBV11-3 and TRBJ2-3; possible D gene TRBD2, 6 bases. The CDR3 runs 18 residues. V dropped 0 bases and J dropped 2 bases, with 18 bases sitting between them. CDR1 is SGHNT, CDR2 YENEEA, per germline. The CDR3: CASSLDLFLGGATDTQYF. The CDR3 DNA sequence: TGTGCCAGCAGCTTAGATCTTTTCTTGGGCGGGGCCACAGATACGCAGTATTTT. The full variable domain, rest sourced from reference TRBV11-3 and TRBJ2-3, is EAGVVQSPRYKIIEKKQPVAFWCNPISGHNTLYWYLQNLGQGPELLIRYENEEAVDDSQLPKDRFSAERLKGVDSTLKIQPAELGDSAVYLCASSLDLFLGGATDTQYFGPGTRLTVL.

The chain combines TRBV27 with TRBJ1-5, with a weak D call TRBD1 (5 bases). The germline CDR1 and CDR2 sequences are MNHEY and SMNVEV (reference sequence). The CDR3 runs to 14 residues. Trimming stripped 6 bases from V and 0 bases from J, with 9 bases between. The CDR3 spells CASRRGGSNQPQHF. Written as DNA, the CDR3 is TGTGCCAGCAGGAGGGGAGGTAGCAATCAGCCCCAGCATTTT.

V is TRBV14 and J is TRBJ2-1, with 7 bases identical to TRBD2. The CDR3 is made up of 16 amino acids. The germline gives CDR1 SGHDN, CDR2 FVKESK. Trimming removed 0 bases from V and 3 bases from J; junction bases left unmatched: 5. The DNA for the CDR3 is TGTGCCAGCAGCCAAGATCGGACTAGAGGCTACAATGAGCAGTTCTTC. Translation gives CASSQDRTRGYNEQFF.

V usage is TRBV5-4 and J usage is TRBJ1-1; D unclear. Germline V gene lookup returns CDR1 SGHNT and CDR2 YYREEE (reference sequence). The CDR3 is 14 residues long. V lost 4 bases, J lost 1 base, and 11 bases lay in between. The CDR3 region is CASSLSLGNTEAFF. Here the CDR3 DNA reads TGTGCCAGCAGCCTTTCGCTGGGGAACACTGAAGCTTTCTTT.